At least ten counts were recorded for the clone carrying this TCR beta chain. What it binds is unknown. This specimen comes from a study of early T cells in non-severe SARS-CoV-2 infection. Study-level information: Chains were not paired, and sequencing was done on bulk RNA from unsorted whole blood. Whole-study findings and limits: Lookups in VDJdb leaned toward anti-spike CD8 responses and missed private and CD4 specificities.

The V end was cut by 2 bases, the J end by 4 bases, with 12 bases between. Germline CDR1 reads KGHSH; CDR2 reads LQKENI. There are 15 residues in the CDR3. cDNA molecules, individually, were tagged with unique molecular identifiers. TCRdb processed the 5' RACE reads anew with MiXCR; each CDR3 protein has one entry. The sample has approximately 79,000 distinct CDR3 sequences, roughly 13% seen once. The gene calls are TRBV18 and TRBJ1-5; TRBD1 is a possible D gene (6 bases). Sequenced: whole blood. The sequence derives from an adult who was a healthcare worker with PCR-confirmed SARS-CoV-2 infection or an uninfected control (not recorded which). The CDR3 nucleotides are TGTGCCAGCTCACCATCCCGGCAGGGGAATCAGCCCCAGCATTTT. It translates to CASSPSRQGNQPQHF.